This T cell receptor beta chain appears in the sequencing data of a study of blood T cell repertoires in COVID-19. Original data processing: Reference gene primer amplification gave nucleated cell count estimates. Some clones are missing from TCRdb's copy, which holds only in-frame ones; the method was immunoSEQ multiplex PCR. V and J calls and clone size are given by that table; D and trimming were obtained from the DNA. The table shows over 300,000 clones, with around 90% occurring only once. Losses at the gene ends were 3 bases for V and 1 base for J; bases not matched to a gene: 2. The germline V gene encodes CDR1 KGHSH and CDR2 LQKENI. CDR3 length equals 15 residues.

This TCR was recovered from a man in his forties with acute or convalescent COVID-19. The specimen sequenced was peripheral blood. V is TRBV18 and J is TRBJ1-1, with 10 bases aligning to TRBD1. The CDR3: CASSPGDRGNTEAFF. The DNA of the CDR3 is TGTGCCAGCTCACCCGGGGACAGGGGGAACACTGAAGCTTTCTTT.